Listed below are T cell receptor beta chains from one sample, sequenced in a study of brain T cells in children with intractable seizures. The repertoire was sequenced with immunoSEQ multiplex PCR; TCRdb's copy has only in-frame clones and lacks some. This table holds around 70,000 clones, 85% to 95% found once. The source was peripheral blood, collected at surgery. The source of these receptors is a boy under three years old with tuberous sclerosis and intractable seizures. The conserved cysteine and the conserved F or W are not part of the CDR3 here. Each record gives: CDR3 protein, J gene, V gene.

CDR3 protein: ASSRAGIRYNEQF; J gene: TRBJ2-1; V gene: TRBV6-5
CDR3 protein: ATSDLGHNQPQH; J gene: TRBJ1-5; V gene: TRBV24-1
CDR3 protein: ASSAGLAVGYEQY; J gene: TRBJ2-7; V gene: TRBV11-2
CDR3 protein: ASSLIRGGYGYT; J gene: TRBJ1-2; V gene: TRBV5-6
CDR3 protein: ATSDSGTFYGYT; J gene: TRBJ1-2; V gene: TRBV24-1
CDR3 protein: ASSLEQGAIGELF; J gene: TRBJ2-2; V gene: TRBV7-8
CDR3 protein: ASSHRDSNYGYT; J gene: TRBJ1-2; V gene: TRBV5-4
CDR3 protein: ASMSGASSYEQY; J gene: TRBJ2-7; V gene: TRBV6-5
CDR3 protein: ASSLVAGAQETQY; J gene: TRBJ2-5; V gene: TRBV7-9
CDR3 protein: ASSLEGRQETQY; J gene: TRBJ2-5; V gene: TRBV5-6
CDR3 protein: ASSLASSGTEAF; J gene: TRBJ1-1; V gene: TRBV11-2
CDR3 protein: ASSQPHGQGALNGYT; J gene: TRBJ1-2; V gene: TRBV4-1
CDR3 protein: ASSYTGGADYGYT; J gene: TRBJ1-2; V gene: TRBV27
CDR3 protein: ASSSGTGREETQY; J gene: TRBJ2-5; V gene: TRBV11-1
CDR3 protein: ASSIGGQGAYEQY; J gene: TRBJ2-7; V gene: TRBV19
CDR3 protein: ASSLGQGMNTEAF; J gene: TRBJ1-1; V gene: TRBV6-6
CDR3 protein: ASSLTGLERRGDVGYNEQF; J gene: TRBJ2-1; V gene: TRBV5-1
CDR3 protein: ASSPPGPYTGELF; J gene: TRBJ2-2; V gene: TRBV6-5
CDR3 protein: AWSHGGLSNQPQH; J gene: TRBJ1-5; V gene: TRBV30
CDR3 protein: ASSPTSGHSYEQY; J gene: TRBJ2-7; V gene: TRBV6-5
CDR3 protein: ASSHPGAGDEQF; J gene: TRBJ2-1; V gene: TRBV4-1
CDR3 protein: ASSAFLGTGRRGYT; J gene: TRBJ1-2; V gene: TRBV7-9
CDR3 protein: ASSSRTGGGETQY; J gene: TRBJ2-5; V gene: TRBV7-8
CDR3 protein: ATSASTGELF; J gene: TRBJ2-2; V gene: TRBV24-1
CDR3 protein: AIASGASYNEQF; J gene: TRBJ2-1; V gene: TRBV10-3
CDR3 protein: ASSIQPTSSYNSPLH; J gene: TRBJ1-6; V gene: TRBV19
CDR3 protein: ASSSPEQGAGEQY; J gene: TRBJ2-7; V gene: TRBV6-5
CDR3 protein: ASSLRSQPQH; J gene: TRBJ1-5; V gene: TRBV13
CDR3 protein: ATSVTEGSYEQY; J gene: TRBJ2-7; V gene: TRBV15
CDR3 protein: ASSFGLAGGPIDTQY; J gene: TRBJ2-3; V gene: TRBV13
CDR3 protein: ASSEFHGAGAEAF; J gene: TRBJ1-1; V gene: TRBV25-1
CDR3 protein: ASRPGQWGSYNSPLH; J gene: TRBJ1-6; V gene: TRBV7-9
CDR3 protein: ASSYNQETGDLYSNQPQH; J gene: TRBJ1-5; V gene: TRBV6-2/TRBV6-3
CDR3 protein: AWSVLSGYEQF; J gene: TRBJ2-1; V gene: TRBV30
CDR3 protein: ASSSQAGGPMGTDTQY; J gene: TRBJ2-3; V gene: TRBV5-4